The rows below give T cell receptor beta chains drawn from one sample of a study of blood T cell repertoires in COVID-19. Measured with immunoSEQ multiplex PCR; TCRdb has only the in-frame clones, and not every one. The sample consists of about 240,000 clones, 86% of them appearing once. The sample consisted of peripheral blood. Source of these receptors: a woman aged 50 to 65 with COVID-19, enrolled during active disease. CDR3s include the opening cysteine and the closing phenylalanine or tryptophan. Fields, in order: clone size, D gene, J gene, V gene, CDR3 protein, CDR3 DNA. A D gene is named only where the DNA matches it firmly. The size entry is marked missing in some rows and otherwise reads once, few, many or a size class.

NA | TRBD1 | TRBJ2-2 | TRBV6-5 | CASSYRAGGGSGELFF | TGTGCCAGCAGTTACCGCGCAGGGGGTGGGTCCGGGGAGCTGTTTTTT
NA | NA | TRBJ1-5 | TRBV4-3 | CASSQGTGWEPQHF | TGCGCCAGCAGCCAAGGGACGGGGTGGGAGCCCCAGCATTTT
NA | TRBD1 | TRBJ2-1 | TRBV18 | CASSTGTGTNEQFF | TGTGCCAGCTCAACCGGGACAGGGACCAATGAGCAGTTCTTC
NA | NA | TRBJ2-5 | TRBV28 | CASSFGGQETQYF | TGTGCCAGCAGTTTCGGGGGTCAAGAGACCCAGTACTTC
NA | NA | TRBJ1-1 | TRBV28 | CASSSGRWNTEAFF | TGTGCCAGCAGTTCAGGGCGTTGGAACACTGAAGCTTTCTTT
NA | NA | TRBJ2-6 | TRBV6-6 | CASSQGGGGSSGANVLTF | TGTGCCAGCAGTCAGGGGGGAGGGGGGAGCTCTGGGGCCAACGTCCTGACTTTC
NA | TRBD2 | TRBJ2-3 | TRBV19 | CASSIGSAGGDPNTQYF | TGTGCCAGTAGTATAGGTTCGGCGGGGGGGGATCCTAATACGCAGTATTTT
NA | TRBD2 | TRBJ2-2 | TRBV18 | CASSPPGLAGGPNTGELFF | TGTGCCAGCTCACCACCGGGTCTAGCGGGGGGCCCGAACACCGGGGAGCTGTTTTTT
NA | NA | TRBJ2-3 | TRBV30 | CAWRRTGGVFGDTQYF | TGTGCCTGGAGACGGACTGGAGGCGTTTTCGGGGATACGCAGTATTTT
NA | TRBD2 | TRBJ2-3 | TRBV7-6 | CASSPPAGGTDTQYF | TGTGCCAGCAGCCCCCCAGCGGGGGGAACAGATACGCAGTATTTT
NA | NA | TRBJ1-1 | TRBV13 | CASSSRPGTGGRGFF | TGTGCCAGCAGCTCACGTCCCGGGACGGGGGGCAGGGGTTTCTTT
NA | NA | TRBJ2-3 | TRBV11-3 | CASGVGQDTQYF | TGTGCCAGCGGAGTAGGCCAAGATACGCAGTATTTT
NA | TRBD1 | TRBJ2-2 | TRBV11-1 | CASSYRMDRLTGELFF | TGTGCCAGCAGCTACCGCATGGACAGGCTCACCGGGGAGCTGTTTTTT
many | TRBD1 | TRBJ2-1 | TRBV6-5 | CASSSGQGGWNEQFF | TGTGCCAGCAGTTCCGGACAGGGAGGTTGGAATGAGCAGTTCTTC
NA | NA | TRBJ2-7 | TRBV28 | CASFPGVGEQYF | TGTGCCAGTTTTCCAGGGGTGGGCGAGCAGTACTTC
NA | NA | TRBJ2-5 | TRBV19 | CASSRAGLETQYF | TGTGCCAGTAGTAGGGCAGGGCTGGAGACCCAGTACTTC
NA | TRBD1 | TRBJ1-1 | TRBV5-5 | CASSLRDSHTEAFF | TGTGCCAGCAGCTTGAGGGACAGCCACACTGAAGCTTTCTTT
NA | NA | TRBJ2-7 | TRBV5-4 | CASSGGASRGEQYF | TGTGCCAGCAGCGGGGGCGCTAGCAGGGGCGAGCAGTACTTC
NA | TRBD2 | TRBJ2-7 | TRBV19 | CASSLGGAGTHEQYF | TGTGCCAGTAGTCTCGGAGGAGCGGGGACGCACGAGCAGTACTTC
NA | TRBD1 | TRBJ1-2 | TRBV30 | CAGQTGKTYGYTF | TGTGCCGGGCAGACAGGGAAAACCTATGGCTACACCTTC
NA | TRBD2 | TRBJ2-5 | TRBV28 | CASSLVLAGAQETQYF | TGTGCCAGCAGTTTGGTTCTAGCGGGGGCCCAAGAGACCCAGTACTTC
NA | NA | TRBJ2-6 | TRBV7-6 | CASTIRLSSGANVLTF | TGTGCCAGCACCATCAGGCTTAGCTCTGGGGCCAACGTCCTGACTTTC
few | NA | TRBJ2-6 | TRBV19 | CASSFRGLSGANVLTF | TGTGCCAGTAGTTTTAGGGGACTCTCTGGGGCCAACGTCCTGACTTTC
NA | NA | TRBJ1-3 | TRBV7-9 | CASSYLGRSGNTIYF | TGTGCCAGCAGCTATCTAGGCCGCTCTGGAAACACCATATATTTT
once | TRBD1 | TRBJ1-2 | TRBV7-9 | CASSLAGRGLYGYTF | TGTGCCAGCAGCTTAGCCGGCAGGGGGTTATATGGCTACACCTTC
NA | NA | TRBJ1-5 | TRBV2 | CASSVNMGAISNQPQHF | TGTGCCAGCAGTGTCAATATGGGGGCCATTAGCAATCAGCCCCAGCATTTT
few | TRBD1 | TRBJ2-2 | TRBV7-8 | CASSPLTGTANTGELFF | TGTGCCAGCAGCCCCCTCACCGGGACAGCGAACACCGGGGAGCTGTTTTTT
NA | TRBD2 | TRBJ2-3 | TRBV13 | CASSWTSGTDTQYF | TGTGCCAGCAGCTGGACTAGCGGCACAGATACGCAGTATTTT
once | NA | TRBJ2-3 | TRBV2 | CASSGGLRTDTQYF | TGTGCCAGCAGTGGAGGACTAAGGACAGATACGCAGTATTTT
NA | NA | TRBJ1-5 | TRBV5-4 | CASSLALGANQPQHF | TGTGCCAGCAGCCTTGCCCTGGGGGCAAATCAGCCCCAGCATTTT
NA | NA | TRBJ2-4 | TRBV2 | CASSVIGWAKNIQYF | TGTGCCAGCAGTGTGATCGGTTGGGCCAAAAACATTCAGTACTTC
NA | NA | TRBJ1-5 | TRBV19 | CASSIRTGGSNQPQHF | TGTGCCAGTAGTATAAGGACGGGGGGATCTAATCAGCCCCAGCATTTT
once | TRBD2 | TRBJ2-3 | TRBV11-2 | CASSLTSGGFVEDTQYF | TGTGCCAGCTCCCTCACTAGCGGGGGATTTGTGGAAGATACGCAGTATTTT
few | NA | TRBJ2-2 | TRBV19 | CATDSGPNTGELFF | TGTGCCACCGATTCGGGTCCAAACACCGGGGAGCTGTTTTTT
NA | NA | TRBJ2-1 | TRBV18 | CASSPLDNDEQFF | TGTGCCAGCTCACCACTAGACAATGATGAGCAGTTCTTC
NA | NA | TRBJ1-5 | TRBV5-1 | CASRPGLGNQPQHF | TGCGCCAGCAGACCAGGGTTAGGGAATCAGCCCCAGCATTTT
NA | NA | TRBJ2-7 | TRBV19 | CASSIGVAYEQYF | TGTGCCAGTAGTATAGGAGTTGCCTACGAGCAGTACTTC
once | TRBD1 | TRBJ1-2 | TRBV27 | CASSQDRGYGYTF | TGTGCCAGCAGCCAGGACAGGGGCTATGGCTACACCTTC
NA | TRBD1 | TRBJ1-2 | TRBV7-2 | CASSRPGQKYYGYTF | TGTGCCAGCAGCCGTCCGGGACAGAAATACTATGGCTACACCTTC
NA | NA | TRBJ1-3 | TRBV7-8 | CASTPGDIAGNTIYF | TGTGCCAGCACCCCCGGGGATATAGCTGGAAACACCATATATTTT